This T cell receptor beta chain originates from a study of cytomegalovirus exposure and HLA in healthy donors. Of note for this clone: Its specificity is not known.

The V gene's germline CDR1 is MNHEY and CDR2 SVGAGI. The V and J ends lost 4 bases and 5 bases, in that order; junction bases with no gene match: 5. The CDR3 is 14 residues long. It was with 60 Vbeta and 13 Jbeta primers that the PCR ran. TCRdb's table, derived via immunoSEQ multiplex PCR, lists solely in-frame clones and lacks some. This sample's clone table lists over 25,000 clones. The study, taken as a whole, reports: Exclusion as indistinguishable affected some V segments, including TRBV6-2 and TRBV6-3. It was reported that the classifier diagnosed cytomegalovirus status with high specificity and sensitivity in both the original and validation cohorts. Later analysis demonstrated an association between a missense DCLRE1C variant and TCR beta V- and J-gene trimming. Among TCR beta chains, those listed as cytomegalovirus-associated numbered roughly 150.

This chain connects TRBV6-5 to TRBJ1-2; 9 bases line up with TRBD1. The receptor was isolated from a man younger than 40 in good health and CMV-seronegative. Sequenced sample: PBMCs. The CDR3 reads CASSFGTGFYGYTF. In DNA, the CDR3 is TGTGCCAGCAGTTTCGGGACAGGGTTTTATGGCTACACCTTC.